This T cell receptor (beta chain) was observed in a study of CD8+ T cells in alopecia areata (dated by TCRdb to the late 2010s). About the full investigation: Treated patients were enrolled in an open-label pilot trial of oral tofacitinib, 5 to 10 mg twice daily, for moderate-to-severe alopecia areata. Patients received tofacitinib for 6 to 18 months and were then followed off drug for 6 months to check for delayed response and recurrence. In treated patients, disease severity was measured using the SALT score, which gives the percentage of scalp surface area affected. To study T cell clonal expansion in alopecia areata, the researchers applied high-throughput TCRbeta sequencing to both the C3H/HeJ mouse model and human patients. In humans, TCRbeta sequencing was performed on scalp tissue and on sorted CD4+ and CD8+ peripheral blood T cells from healthy controls and from patients with patchy or totalis/universalis alopecia areata. Tofacitinib-treated patients had biopsies at baseline and at 4 and 24 weeks of treatment, with a later scalp biopsy in several patients. Clonality in the scalp was compared among normal scalp (n=4), patchy alopecia areata scalp (n=8), and alopecia totalis/universalis scalp (n=8). RNA was extracted with the PAXgene miRNA kit for fixed scalp, the miRNeasy kit for PBMCs, and the RNeasy kit for mouse skin. TCRbeta CDR3 regions were amplified by immunoSEQ multiplex PCR using 35 Vbeta forward and 13 Jbeta reverse primers. Here is what the overall study found, with its caveats: Resident alphabeta T cells in normal human skin are also sequenced, complicating scalp TCR repertoire analysis, unlike mouse skin dominated by gammadelta T cells. Many expanded lesional clones persisted in scalp and blood during tofacitinib treatment, which may partly explain relapse after stopping treatment. Compared with mice, TCR sequences shared between patients were less clear, possibly partly because of HLA diversity across the patient population. Compared with normal scalp, lesional scalp had higher clonality and more expanded CD8+ clones, particularly in alopecia totalis/universalis, a pattern that suggests antigenic drive. With tofacitinib, both scalp clonality and the number of expanded CD8+ clones among the top 100 scalp clones went down significantly. Because the treated cohort was small and had just a single nonresponder, larger studies are needed to establish links between baseline CD8+ expansion and response.

The treatment or condition label for this specimen denotes: oral pan-JAK inhibitor, 5-10 mg twice daily. Peripheral blood and lesional scalp punch biopsies were obtained from patients with alopecia areata. PBMCs were separated by density centrifugation and stained for CD3, CD4 and CD8, after which CD4+ and CD8+ T cells were sorted on a FACSAria. In regard to this clone: No cognate antigen has been identified for it. Per-base qualities were not stored, and no clone one base away is much larger.

In the germline V gene, CDR1 corresponds to SNHLY and CDR2 to FYNNEI. V is reduced by 11 bases and J by 2 bases, leaving a spacing of 15 bases between them. Its CDR3 holds 13 amino acids, cysteine through phenylalanine. The DNA shown is the 39-base CDR3, in frame from base 1. Library method: the immunoSEQ multiplex PCR assay. To provide template for TCR sequencing, every sample had RNA extracted and reverse transcribed into cDNA. SuperScript III was used to make first-strand cDNA, primed with a 2:1 mix of oligo-dT and random hexamers. A synthetic immune receptor repertoire was used to assess amplification bias, and residual bias was removed computationally. In the source study's methods: Raw reads were preprocessed for error removal, and CDR3 was defined according to IMGT conventions as running from the conserved cysteine to phenylalanine. Clonality was computed by normalizing Shannon entropy by log2 of the number of productive unique TCRs and subtracting the result from 1. Whether each scalp clone was CD4 or CD8 was inferred by checking scalp TCRbeta sequences against the CD4 and CD8 repertoires from sorted blood. The table was pulled from immuneACCESS by TCRdb, which kept in-frame rearrangements only. Such tables lose some clones; where checked, under half of the loss comes from unresolved V genes, and the rest has no known cause. The V and J calls and clone size were taken over from that table, and D and trimming were inferred from the DNA. The sample yields around 300,000 clones; 60% were counted once. The ten largest account for 0.75% to 0.95% of the sample.

The receptor chain draws on TRBV2 and TRBJ2-5, and perhaps TRBD1 as D gene, on 6 matching bases. The material sequenced was CD4+ T cells sorted from blood, taken at roughly week 53, from a patient treated with tofacitinib. This TCR derives from a human donor with alopecia areata. The nucleotide sequence is TGTGCCGAGGGGGACACAAGACAAGAGACCCAGTACTTC. Its amino acids are CAEGDTRQETQYF.